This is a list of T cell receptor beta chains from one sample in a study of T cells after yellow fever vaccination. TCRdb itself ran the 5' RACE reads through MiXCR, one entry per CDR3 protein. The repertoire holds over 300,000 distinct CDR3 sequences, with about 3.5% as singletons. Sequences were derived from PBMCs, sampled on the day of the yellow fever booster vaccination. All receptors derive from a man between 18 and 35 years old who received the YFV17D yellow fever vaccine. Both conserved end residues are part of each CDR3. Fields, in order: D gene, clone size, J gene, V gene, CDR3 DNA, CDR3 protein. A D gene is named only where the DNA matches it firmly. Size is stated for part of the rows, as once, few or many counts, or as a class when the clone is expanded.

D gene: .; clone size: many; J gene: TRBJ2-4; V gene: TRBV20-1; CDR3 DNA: TGCAGTGGATTTGCAAACATTCAGTACTTC; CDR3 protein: CSGFANIQYF
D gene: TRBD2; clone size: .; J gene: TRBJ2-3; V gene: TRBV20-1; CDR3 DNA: TGCAGTGCTATAAACCGGGGGGGGGCAGATACGCAGTATTTT; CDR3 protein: CSAINRGGADTQYF
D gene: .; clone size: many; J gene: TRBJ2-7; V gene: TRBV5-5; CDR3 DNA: TGTGCCAGCAGCCCAAGGACTATACCCTACGAGCAGTACTTC; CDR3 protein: CASSPRTIPYEQYF
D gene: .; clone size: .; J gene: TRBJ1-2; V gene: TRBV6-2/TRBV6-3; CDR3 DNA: TGTGCCAGCAGTTACTCGACCACGTTCGGGGATAAAGATGGCTACACCTTC; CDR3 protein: CASSYSTTFGDKDGYTF
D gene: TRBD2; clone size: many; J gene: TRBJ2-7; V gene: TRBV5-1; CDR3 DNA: TGCGCCAGCAGTCCCGGGACTAGCAAGGACGAGCAGTACTTC; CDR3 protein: CASSPGTSKDEQYF
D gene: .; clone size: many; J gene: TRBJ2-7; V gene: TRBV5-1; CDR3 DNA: TGCGCCAGCAGCGATGCTAGCGGACAGGGCTACGAGCAGTACTTC; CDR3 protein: CASSDASGQGYEQYF
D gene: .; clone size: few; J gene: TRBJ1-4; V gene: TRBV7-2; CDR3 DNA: TGTGCCAGCAGTTCGAACGGGGCGAAAGAAAAACTGTTTTTT; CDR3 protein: CASSSNGAKEKLFF
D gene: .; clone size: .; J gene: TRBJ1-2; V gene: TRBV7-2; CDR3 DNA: TGTGCCAGCAGGCGGACAGATCTCTATGGCTACACCTTC; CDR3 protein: CASRRTDLYGYTF
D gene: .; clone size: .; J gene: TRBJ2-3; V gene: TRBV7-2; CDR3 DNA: TGTGCCAGCAGCTTAAACCGGCTTGGGACCATGGGGACAGATACGCAGTATTTT; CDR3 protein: CASSLNRLGTMGTDTQYF
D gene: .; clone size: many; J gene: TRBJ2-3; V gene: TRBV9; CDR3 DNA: TGTGCCAGCAGCGTTGACAGGTGGACAGATACGCAGTATTTT; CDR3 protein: CASSVDRWTDTQYF
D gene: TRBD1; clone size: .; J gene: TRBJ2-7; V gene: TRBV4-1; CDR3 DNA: TGCGCCAGCAGCCCGTCCGGGACAGTCTACGAGCAGTACTTC; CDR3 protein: CASSPSGTVYEQYF
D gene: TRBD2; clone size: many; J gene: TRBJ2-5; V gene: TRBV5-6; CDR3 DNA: TGTGCCAGCAGCCAGACTAGCGGGGTCGGGCCCCAGTACTTC; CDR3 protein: CASSQTSGVGPQYF
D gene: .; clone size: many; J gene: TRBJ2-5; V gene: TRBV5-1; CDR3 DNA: TGCGCCAGCAGCTCTCCAGGGGAGGAGACCCAGTACTTC; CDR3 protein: CASSSPGEETQYF
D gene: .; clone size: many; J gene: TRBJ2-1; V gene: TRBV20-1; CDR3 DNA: TGCAGTGCTATGATCGGCCCGCATGAGCAGTTCTTC; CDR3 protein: CSAMIGPHEQFF
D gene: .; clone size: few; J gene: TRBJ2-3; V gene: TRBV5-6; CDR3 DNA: TGTGCCAGCAGCCCTTGGTACCGGGGTGGGACAGATACGCAGTATTTT; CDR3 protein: CASSPWYRGGTDTQYF
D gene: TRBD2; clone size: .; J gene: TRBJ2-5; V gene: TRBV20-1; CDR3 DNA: TGCAGTGCTAGAGTTGAGGGAGGGAAAGGGACCCAGTACTTC; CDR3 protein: CSARVEGGKGTQYF
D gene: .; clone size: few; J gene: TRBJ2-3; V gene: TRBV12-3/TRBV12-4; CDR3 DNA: TGTGCCAGCAACTACCGACTAGAAACAGATACGCAGTATTTT; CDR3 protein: CASNYRLETDTQYF
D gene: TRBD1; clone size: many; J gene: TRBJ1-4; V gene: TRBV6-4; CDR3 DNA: TGTGCCAGCAGTGACTCTTGGACAGGGTGGTCCGCAACTAATGAAAAACTGTTTTTT; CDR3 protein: CASSDSWTGWSATNEKLFF
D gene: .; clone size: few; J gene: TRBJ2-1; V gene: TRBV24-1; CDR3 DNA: TGTGCCACCAGTGGTCTAAACGGGGGAGGTACCTACAATGAGCAGTTCTTC; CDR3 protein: CATSGLNGGGTYNEQFF
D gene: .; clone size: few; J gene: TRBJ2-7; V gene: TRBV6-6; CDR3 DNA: TGTGCCAGCAGTTTCTGGGGGGGGGCCTCCTACGAGCAGTACTTC; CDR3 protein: CASSFWGGASYEQYF
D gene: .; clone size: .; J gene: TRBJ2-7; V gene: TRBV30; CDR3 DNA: TGTGCCTTGAACGTTTGGGGCGAGCAGTACTTC; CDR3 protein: CALNVWGEQYF
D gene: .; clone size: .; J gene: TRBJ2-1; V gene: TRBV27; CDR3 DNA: TGTGCCAGCAGTTTCCAACTCGGCGGGATGCCGCGGGTCAATGAGCAGTTCTTC; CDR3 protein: CASSFQLGGMPRVNEQFF
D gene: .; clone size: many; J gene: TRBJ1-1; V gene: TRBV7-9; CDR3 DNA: TGTGCCAGCAGCTTAGGGGAGGGCACTGAAGCTTTCTTT; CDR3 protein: CASSLGEGTEAFF
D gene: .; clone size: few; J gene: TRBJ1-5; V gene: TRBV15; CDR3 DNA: TGTGCCACCAGCAGTAAGGTCAATCAGCCCCAGCATTTT; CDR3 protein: CATSSKVNQPQHF
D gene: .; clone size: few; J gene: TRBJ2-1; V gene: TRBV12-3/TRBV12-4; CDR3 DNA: TGTGCCAGCAGTCAAGAGAGGTCCCCCCAGTTCTTC; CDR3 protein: CASSQERSPQFF
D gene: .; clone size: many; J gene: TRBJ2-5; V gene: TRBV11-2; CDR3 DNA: TGTGCCAGCAGCTTAGGGCGGCAGCTCGAAGAGACCCAGTACTTC; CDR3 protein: CASSLGRQLEETQYF
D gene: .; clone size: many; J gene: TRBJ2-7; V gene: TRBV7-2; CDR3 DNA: TGTGCCAGCAACGAGGAGGGTTACGAGCAGTACTTC; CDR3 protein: CASNEEGYEQYF
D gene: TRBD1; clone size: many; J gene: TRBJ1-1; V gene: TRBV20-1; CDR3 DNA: TGCAGTGCTGCACCCGGGACAGGGGGGCAAGCTTTCTTT; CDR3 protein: CSAAPGTGGQAFF
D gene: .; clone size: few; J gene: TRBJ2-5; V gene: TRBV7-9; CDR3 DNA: TGTGCCAGCGTGGACGTCCAAGAGACCCAGTACTTC; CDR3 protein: CASVDVQETQYF
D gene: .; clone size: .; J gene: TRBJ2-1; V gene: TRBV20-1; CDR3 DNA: TGCAGTGTCCCAGGAGATAGCGGCACCTACAATGAGCAGTTCTTC; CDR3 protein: CSVPGDSGTYNEQFF
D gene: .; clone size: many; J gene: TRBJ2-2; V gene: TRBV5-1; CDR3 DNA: TGCGCCAGCAGCCCCCCGACCTACACGGGGGAGCTGTTTTTT; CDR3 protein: CASSPPTYTGELFF
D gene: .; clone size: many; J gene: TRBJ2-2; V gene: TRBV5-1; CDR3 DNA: TGCGCCAGCAGCTTGGGACGGGTTACGATCGCCGGGGAGCTGTTTTTT; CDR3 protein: CASSLGRVTIAGELFF
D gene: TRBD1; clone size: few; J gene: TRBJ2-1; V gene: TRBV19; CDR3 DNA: TGTGCCAGTAAGAAACAGGGGCGGATCTCCTACAATGAGCAGTTCTTC; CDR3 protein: CASKKQGRISYNEQFF
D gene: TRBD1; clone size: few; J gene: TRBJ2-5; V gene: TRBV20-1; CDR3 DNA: TGCAGTGCACGTATACAGGGGCTCCGGGAGACCCAGTACTTC; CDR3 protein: CSARIQGLRETQYF
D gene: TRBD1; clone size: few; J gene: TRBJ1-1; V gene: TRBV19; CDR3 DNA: TGTGCCAGTCGACAGGGGATGGGGACTGAAGCTTTCTTT; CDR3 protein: CASRQGMGTEAFF
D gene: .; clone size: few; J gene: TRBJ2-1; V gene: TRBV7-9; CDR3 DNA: TGTGCCAGCAGCTGGGGAACCCGAGACAATGAGCAGTTCTTC; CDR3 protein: CASSWGTRDNEQFF
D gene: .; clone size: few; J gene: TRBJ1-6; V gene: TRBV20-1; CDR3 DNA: TGCAGTGCTAGTCGGGGTTCCTATAATTCACCCCTCCACTTT; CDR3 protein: CSASRGSYNSPLHF
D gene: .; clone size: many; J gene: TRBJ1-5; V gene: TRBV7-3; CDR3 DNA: TGTGCCAGCAGCTCGGGGTATAGCAATCAGCCCCAGCATTTT; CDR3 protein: CASSSGYSNQPQHF
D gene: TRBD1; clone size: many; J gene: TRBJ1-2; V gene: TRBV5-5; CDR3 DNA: TGTGCCAGCAGGCCGCCCGGTTCGGACAGGAGTTATGGCTACACCTTC; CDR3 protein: CASRPPGSDRSYGYTF
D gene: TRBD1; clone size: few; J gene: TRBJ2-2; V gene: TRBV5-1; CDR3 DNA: TGCGCCAGCAGTTCGACAGGGCAACAAGGCGGGGAGCTGTTTTTT; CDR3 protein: CASSSTGQQGGELFF
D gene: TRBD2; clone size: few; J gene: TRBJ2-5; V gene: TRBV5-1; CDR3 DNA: TGCGCCAGCAGCCCCCCGACCGGGGGGGCCTGGGAGACCCAGTACTTC; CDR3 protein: CASSPPTGGAWETQYF